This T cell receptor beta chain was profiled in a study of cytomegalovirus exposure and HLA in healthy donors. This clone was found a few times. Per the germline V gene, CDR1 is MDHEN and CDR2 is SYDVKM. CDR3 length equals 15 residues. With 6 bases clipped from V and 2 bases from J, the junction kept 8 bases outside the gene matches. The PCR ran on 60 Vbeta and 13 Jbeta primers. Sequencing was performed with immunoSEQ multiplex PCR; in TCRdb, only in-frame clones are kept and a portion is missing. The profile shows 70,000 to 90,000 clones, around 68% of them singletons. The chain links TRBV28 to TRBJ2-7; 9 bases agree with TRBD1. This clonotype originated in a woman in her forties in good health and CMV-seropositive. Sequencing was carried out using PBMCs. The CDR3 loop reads CASSGTGWGAYEQYF. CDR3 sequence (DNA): TGTGCCAGCAGCGGGACAGGGTGGGGAGCCTACGAGCAGTACTTC. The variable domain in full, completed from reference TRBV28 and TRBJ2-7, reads DVKVTQSSRYLVKRTGEKVFLECVQDMDHENMFWYRQDPGLGLRLIYFSYDVKMKEKGDIPEGYSVSREKKERFSLILESASTNQTSMYLCASSGTGWGAYEQYFGPGTRLTVT.